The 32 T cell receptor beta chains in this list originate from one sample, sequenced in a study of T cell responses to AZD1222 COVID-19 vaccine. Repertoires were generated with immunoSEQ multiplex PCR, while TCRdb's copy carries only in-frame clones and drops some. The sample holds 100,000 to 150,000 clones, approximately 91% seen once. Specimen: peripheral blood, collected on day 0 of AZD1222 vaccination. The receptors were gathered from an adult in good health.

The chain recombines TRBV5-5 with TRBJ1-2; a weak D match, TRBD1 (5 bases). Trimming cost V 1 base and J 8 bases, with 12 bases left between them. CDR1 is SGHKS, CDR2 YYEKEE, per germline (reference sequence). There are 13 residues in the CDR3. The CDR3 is CASSLSSGWGYTF. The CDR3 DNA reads TGTGCCAGCAGCTTGTCCTCAGGGTGGGGCTACACCTTC.

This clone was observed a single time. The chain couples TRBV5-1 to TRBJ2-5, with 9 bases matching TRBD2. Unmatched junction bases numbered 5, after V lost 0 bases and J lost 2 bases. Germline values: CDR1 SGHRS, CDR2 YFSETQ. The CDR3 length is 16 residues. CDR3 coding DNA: TGCGCCAGCAGCTTGGGTGGACTAGCGCAACAAGAGACCCAGTACTTC. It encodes CASSLGGLAQQETQYF.

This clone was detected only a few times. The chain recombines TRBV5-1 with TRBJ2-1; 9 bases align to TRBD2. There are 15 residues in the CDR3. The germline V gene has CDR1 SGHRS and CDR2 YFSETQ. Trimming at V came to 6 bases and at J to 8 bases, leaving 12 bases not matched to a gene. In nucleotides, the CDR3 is TGCGCCAGCACCTGGGGCGGGAGGGCCAGTGATGAGCAGTTCTTC. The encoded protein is CASTWGGRASDEQFF.

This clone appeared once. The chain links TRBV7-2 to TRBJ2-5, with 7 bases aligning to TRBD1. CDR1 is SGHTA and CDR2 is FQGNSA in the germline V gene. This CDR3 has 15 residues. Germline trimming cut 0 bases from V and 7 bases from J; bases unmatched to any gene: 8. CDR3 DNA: TGTGCCAGCAGCTTAGCCGGGACAGTCAAAGGGACCCAGTACTTC. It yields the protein CASSLAGTVKGTQYF.

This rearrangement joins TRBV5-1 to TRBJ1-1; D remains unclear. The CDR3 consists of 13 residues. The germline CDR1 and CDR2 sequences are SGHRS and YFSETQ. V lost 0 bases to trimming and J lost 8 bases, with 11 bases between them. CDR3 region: CASSLAGSLEAFF. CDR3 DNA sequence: TGCGCCAGCAGCTTGGCCGGTTCATTGGAAGCTTTCTTT.

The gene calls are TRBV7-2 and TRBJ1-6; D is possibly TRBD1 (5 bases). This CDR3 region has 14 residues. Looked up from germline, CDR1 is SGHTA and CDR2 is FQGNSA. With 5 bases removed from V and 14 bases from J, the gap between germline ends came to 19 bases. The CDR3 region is CASSPRGPQVTLHF. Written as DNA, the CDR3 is TGTGCCAGCAGCCCAAGGGGTCCCCAAGTAACCCTCCACTTT. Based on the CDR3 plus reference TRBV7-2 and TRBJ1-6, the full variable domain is GAGVSQSPSNKVTEKGKDVELRCDPISGHTALYWYRQSLGQGLEFLIYFQGNSAPDKSGLPSDRFSAERTGGSVSTLTIQRTQQEDSAVYLCASSPRGPQVTLHFGNGTRLTVT.

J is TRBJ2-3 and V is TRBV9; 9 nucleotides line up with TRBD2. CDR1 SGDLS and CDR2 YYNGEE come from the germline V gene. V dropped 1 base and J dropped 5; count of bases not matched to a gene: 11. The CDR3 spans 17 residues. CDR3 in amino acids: CASSVNPLGAGGDTQYF. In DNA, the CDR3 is TGTGCCAGCAGCGTAAACCCCCTTGGAGCGGGAGGAGATACGCAGTATTTT. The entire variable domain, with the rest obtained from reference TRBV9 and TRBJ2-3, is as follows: DSGVTQTPKHLITATGQRVTLRCSPRSGDLSVYWYQQSLDQGLQFLIQYYNGEERAKGNILERFSAQQFPDLHSELNLSSLELGDSALYFCASSVNPLGAGGDTQYFGPGTRLTVL.

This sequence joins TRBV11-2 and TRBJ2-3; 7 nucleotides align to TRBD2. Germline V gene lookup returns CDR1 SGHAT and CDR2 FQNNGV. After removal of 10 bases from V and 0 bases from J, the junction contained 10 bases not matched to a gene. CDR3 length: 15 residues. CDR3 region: CATPGGGTSTDTQYF. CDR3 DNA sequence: TGTGCCACGCCGGGGGGAGGGACTAGCACAGATACGCAGTATTTT.

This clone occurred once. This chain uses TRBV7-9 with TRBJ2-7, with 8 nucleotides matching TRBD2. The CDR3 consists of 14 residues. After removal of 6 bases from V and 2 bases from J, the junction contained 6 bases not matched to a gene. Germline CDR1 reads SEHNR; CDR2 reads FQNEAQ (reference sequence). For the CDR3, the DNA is TGTGCCAGCAGTGTTTTAGCGGGGCCCTACGAGCAGTACTTC. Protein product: CASSVLAGPYEQYF.

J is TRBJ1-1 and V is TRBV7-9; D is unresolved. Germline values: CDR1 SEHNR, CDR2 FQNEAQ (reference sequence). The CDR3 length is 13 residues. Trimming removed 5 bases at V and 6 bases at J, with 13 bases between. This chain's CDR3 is CASSPPGKAEAFF. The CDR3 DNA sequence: TGTGCCAGCAGCCCCCCGGGGAAGGCTGAAGCTTTCTTT.

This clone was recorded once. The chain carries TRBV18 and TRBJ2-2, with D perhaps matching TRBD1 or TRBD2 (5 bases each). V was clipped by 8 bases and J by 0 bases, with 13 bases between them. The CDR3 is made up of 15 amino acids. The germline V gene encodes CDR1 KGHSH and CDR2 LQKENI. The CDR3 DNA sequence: TGTGCCAGCGCTTGGGACCCCGCGAACACCGGGGAGCTGTTTTTT. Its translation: CASAWDPANTGELFF.

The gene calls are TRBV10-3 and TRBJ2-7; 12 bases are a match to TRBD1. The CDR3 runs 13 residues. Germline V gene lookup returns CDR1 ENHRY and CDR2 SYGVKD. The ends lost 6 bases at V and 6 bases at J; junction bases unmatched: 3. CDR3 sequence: CAISGDRGLEQYF. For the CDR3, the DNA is TGTGCCATCAGCGGGGACAGGGGGCTCGAGCAGTACTTC.

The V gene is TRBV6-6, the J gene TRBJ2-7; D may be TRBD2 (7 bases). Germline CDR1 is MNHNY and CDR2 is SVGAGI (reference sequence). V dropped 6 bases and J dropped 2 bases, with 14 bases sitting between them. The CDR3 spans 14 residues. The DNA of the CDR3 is TGTGCCAGCAGCGTACCCGGGGGGCCCTACGAGCAGTACTTC. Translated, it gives CASSVPGGPYEQYF.

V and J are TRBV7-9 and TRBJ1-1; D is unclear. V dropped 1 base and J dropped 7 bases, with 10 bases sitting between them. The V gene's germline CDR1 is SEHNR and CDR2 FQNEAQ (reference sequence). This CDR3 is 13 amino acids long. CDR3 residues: CASSLGTTNEAFF. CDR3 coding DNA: TGTGCCAGCAGCTTAGGGACGACGAATGAAGCTTTCTTT.

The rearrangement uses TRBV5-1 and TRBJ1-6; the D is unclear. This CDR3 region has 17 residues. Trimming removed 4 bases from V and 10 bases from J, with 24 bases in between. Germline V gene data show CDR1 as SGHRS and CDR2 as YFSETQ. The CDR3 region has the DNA TGCGCCAGCAGCCTAGAATCCGGTTCGGTAGGAAGCTCACCCCTCCACTTT. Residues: CASSLESGSVGSSPLHF.

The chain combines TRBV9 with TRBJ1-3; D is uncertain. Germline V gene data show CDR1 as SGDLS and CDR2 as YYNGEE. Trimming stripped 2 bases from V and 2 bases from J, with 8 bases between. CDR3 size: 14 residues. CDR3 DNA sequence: TGTGCCAGCAGCGTGGAGGGCCCTGGAAACACCATATATTTT. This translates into CASSVEGPGNTIYF.

CDR3 sequence: CASSPETGGSNEKLFF. CDR3 DNA: TGTGCCAGCAGCCCCGAAACAGGGGGTAGCAATGAAAAACTGTTTTTT. V is TRBV7-9 and J is TRBJ1-4; 8 positions agree with TRBD1. Germline V gene lookup returns CDR1 SEHNR and CDR2 FQNEAQ (reference sequence). The CDR3 loop spans 16 amino acids. With V trimmed by 5 bases and J by 5 bases, 10 bases remained unmatched.

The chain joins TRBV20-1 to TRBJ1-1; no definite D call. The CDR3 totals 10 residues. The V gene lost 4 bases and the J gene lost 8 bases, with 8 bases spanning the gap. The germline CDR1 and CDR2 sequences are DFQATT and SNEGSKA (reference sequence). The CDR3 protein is CSAIWEEAFF. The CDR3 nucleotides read TGCAGTGCTATTTGGGAGGAAGCTTTCTTT.

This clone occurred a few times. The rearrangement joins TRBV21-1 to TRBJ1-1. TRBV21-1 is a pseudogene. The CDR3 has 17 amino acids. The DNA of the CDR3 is TGTGCCAGCAGCAAAGTCGGCGGGGGAGGATGGGGCACTGAAGCTTTCTTT. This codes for CASSKVGGGGWGTEAFF.

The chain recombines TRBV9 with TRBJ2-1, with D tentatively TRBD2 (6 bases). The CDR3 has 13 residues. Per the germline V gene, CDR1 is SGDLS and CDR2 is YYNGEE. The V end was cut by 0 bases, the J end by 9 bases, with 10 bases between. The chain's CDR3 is CASSVVGGGEQFF. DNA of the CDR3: TGTGCCAGCAGCGTAGTGGGGGGAGGTGAGCAGTTCTTC.

The CDR3 DNA follows: TGCGCCAGCAGCTTGTTAGGGTATAGCAATCAGCCCCAGCATTTT. It translates to CASSLLGYSNQPQHF. The chain is built from TRBV5-1 and TRBJ1-5; no clear D gene. With 1 base removed from V and 0 bases from J, the gap between germline ends came to 8 bases. The CDR3 sequence is 15 residues long. Germline assignment: CDR1 SGHRS and CDR2 YFSETQ.

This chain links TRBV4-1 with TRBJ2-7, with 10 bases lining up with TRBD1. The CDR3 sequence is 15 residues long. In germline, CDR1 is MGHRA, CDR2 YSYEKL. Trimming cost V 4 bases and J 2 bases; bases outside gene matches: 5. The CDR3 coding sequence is TGCGCCAGCAGCCGGGGGACAGGGGAAGCCTACGAGCAGTACTTC. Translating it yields CASSRGTGEAYEQYF.

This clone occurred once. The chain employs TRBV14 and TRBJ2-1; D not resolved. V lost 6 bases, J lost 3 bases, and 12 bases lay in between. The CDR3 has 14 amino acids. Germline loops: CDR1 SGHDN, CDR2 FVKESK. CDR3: CASSQTRFYNEQFF. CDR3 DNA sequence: TGTGCCAGCAGTCAGACCAGATTCTACAATGAGCAGTTCTTC.

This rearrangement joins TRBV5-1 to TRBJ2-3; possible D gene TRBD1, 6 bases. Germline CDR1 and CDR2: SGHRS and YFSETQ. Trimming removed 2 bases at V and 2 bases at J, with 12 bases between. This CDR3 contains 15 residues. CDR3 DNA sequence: TGCGCCAGCAGCTTCATACAGGGTGACACAGATACGCAGTATTTT. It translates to CASSFIQGDTDTQYF.

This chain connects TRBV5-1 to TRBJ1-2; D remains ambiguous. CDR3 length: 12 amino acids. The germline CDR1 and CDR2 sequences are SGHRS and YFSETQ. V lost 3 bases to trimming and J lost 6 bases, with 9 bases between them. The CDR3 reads CASSSEGHGYTF. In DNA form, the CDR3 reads TGCGCCAGCAGCTCCGAGGGTCATGGCTACACCTTC.

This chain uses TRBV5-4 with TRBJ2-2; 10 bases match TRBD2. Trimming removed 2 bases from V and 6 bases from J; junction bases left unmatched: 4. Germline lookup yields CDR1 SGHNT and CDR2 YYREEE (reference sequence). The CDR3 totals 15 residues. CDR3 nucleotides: TGTGCCAGCAGCTTAGAGCGGGGGGGCTCCGGGGAGCTGTTTTTT. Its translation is CASSLERGGSGELFF.

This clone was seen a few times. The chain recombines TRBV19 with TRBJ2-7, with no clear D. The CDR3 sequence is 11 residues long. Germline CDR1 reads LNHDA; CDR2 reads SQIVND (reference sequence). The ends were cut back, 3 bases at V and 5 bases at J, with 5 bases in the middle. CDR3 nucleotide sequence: TGTGCCAGTAGTATCTTTAACGAGCAGTACTTC. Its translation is CASSIFNEQYF. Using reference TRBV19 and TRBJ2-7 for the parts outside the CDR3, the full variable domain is DGGITQSPKYLFRKEGQNVTLSCEQNLNHDAMYWYRQDPGQGLRLIYYSQIVNDFQKGDIAEGYSVSREKKESFPLTVTSAQKNPTAFYLCASSIFNEQYFGPGTRLTVT.

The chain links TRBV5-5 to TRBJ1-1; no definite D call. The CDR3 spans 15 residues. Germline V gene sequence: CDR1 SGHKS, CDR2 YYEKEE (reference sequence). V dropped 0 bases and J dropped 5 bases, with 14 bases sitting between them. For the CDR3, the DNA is TGTGCCAGCAGCTTGGCGGTTATCCCGGGGACTGAAGCTTTCTTT. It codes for CASSLAVIPGTEAFF.

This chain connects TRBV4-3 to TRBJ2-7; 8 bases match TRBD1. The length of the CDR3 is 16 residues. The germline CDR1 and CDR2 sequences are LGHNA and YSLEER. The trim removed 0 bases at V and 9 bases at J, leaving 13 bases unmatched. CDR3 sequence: CASSQEGTGIPRGQYF. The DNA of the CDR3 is TGCGCCAGCAGCCAAGAGGGGACAGGCATACCTAGGGGGCAGTACTTC.

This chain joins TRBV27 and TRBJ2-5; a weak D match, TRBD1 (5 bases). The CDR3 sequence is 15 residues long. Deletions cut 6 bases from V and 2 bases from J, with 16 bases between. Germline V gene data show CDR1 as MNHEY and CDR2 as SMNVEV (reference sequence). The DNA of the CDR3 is TGTGCCAGCAGCCGCAGGGTGTTGGGTCAAGAGACCCAGTACTTC. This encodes CASSRRVLGQETQYF.

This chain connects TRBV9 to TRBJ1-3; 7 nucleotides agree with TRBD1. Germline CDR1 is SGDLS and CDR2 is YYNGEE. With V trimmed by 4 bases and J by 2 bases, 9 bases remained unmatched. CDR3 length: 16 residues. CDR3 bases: TGTGCCAGCAGCCCGACGCACGGGACAGCTGGAAACACCATATATTTT. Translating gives CASSPTHGTAGNTIYF.

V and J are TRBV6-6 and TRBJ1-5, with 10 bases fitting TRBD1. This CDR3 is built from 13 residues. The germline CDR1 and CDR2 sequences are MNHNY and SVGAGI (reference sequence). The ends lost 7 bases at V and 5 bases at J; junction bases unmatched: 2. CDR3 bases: TGTGCCAGCAAAGACAGGGGGCATCAGCCCCAGCATTTT. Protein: CASKDRGHQPQHF.